Listed here are 17 T cell receptor beta chains from one sample, sequenced in a study of OX40 agonist ivuxolimab in advanced cancers. The protocol used for the library was the immunoSEQ multiplex PCR assay. The immuneACCESS repertoire file appears here via TCRdb, limited to in-frame rearrangements. These files lack a portion of the clones; in checked studies, under half of the deficit traces to unresolved V genes, and the cause of the others is not known. The sample table lists roughly 49,000 clones, roughly 86% of them with a count of one. 3% to 4% of the sample belongs to the ten largest clones. The sample here was CD4+ or CD8+ T cells sorted from blood, taken in a trial of the OX40 agonist ivuxolimab. Receptors originate from an adult with an advanced solid tumor such as melanoma, head and neck, liver or kidney cancer.

The chain is built from TRBV9 and TRBJ2-2; 11 bases match TRBD2. The CDR3 is made up of 17 amino acids. Germline CDR1 SGDLS, CDR2 YYNGEE. Germline trimming cut 4 bases from V and 2 bases from J; bases unmatched to any gene: 7. Here the CDR3 DNA reads TGTGCCAGCAGCATCCGGGGACTAGCGGTTAACACCGGGGAGCTGTTTTTT. The encoded protein is CASSIRGLAVNTGELFF.

This chain joins TRBV19 and TRBJ1-2; perhaps TRBD1 as D (6 bases). Germline V gives CDR1 LNHDA, CDR2 SQIVND (reference sequence). Deletions cut 7 bases from V and 2 bases from J, with 17 bases between. CDR3 size: 15 residues. The CDR3 sequence: CASTKKGDENYGYTF. CDR3 coding DNA: TGTGCCAGTACGAAGAAGGGGGATGAAAACTATGGCTACACCTTC.

In its sample, this clone was seen once. The genes are TRBV7-6 and TRBJ2-7, with TRBD2 matching 8 bases. The length of the CDR3 is 15 residues. With 0 bases clipped from V and 4 bases from J, the junction kept 5 bases outside the gene matches. CDR1 is SGHVS and CDR2 is FNYEAQ in the germline V gene. In DNA, the CDR3 is TGTGCCAGCAGCTTAGCGCCCGGGGGGGAGTACGAGCAGTACTTC. The encoded protein is CASSLAPGGEYEQYF.

The V and J genes are TRBV27 and TRBJ1-5; 9 bases align to TRBD1. Germline CDR1 is MNHEY and CDR2 is SMNVEV (reference sequence). V was pared by 4 bases and J by 1 base, with 5 bases of the junction left unmatched. The CDR3 sequence is 16 residues long. CDR3 amino acids: CASSWTGVQSNQPQHF. DNA for the CDR3: TGTGCCAGCAGTTGGACAGGGGTTCAAAGCAATCAGCCCCAGCATTTT.

The chain has TRBV5-4 and TRBJ2-7; D is possibly TRBD1 or TRBD2 (7 bases each). CDR1 and CDR2 from the germline V gene are SGHNT and YYREEE (reference sequence). The CDR3 loop spans 16 amino acids. Trimming took 4 bases from V and 2 from J, leaving 19 bases between them. The CDR3 DNA sequence: TGTGCCAGCAGCCCAGGGGGGGCAGGGGCCGCCTACGAGCAGTACTTC. Its protein is CASSPGGAGAAYEQYF. The whole variable domain, filled in from reference TRBV5-4 and TRBJ2-7, reads ETGVTQSPTHLIKTRGQQVTLRCSSQSGHNTVSWYQQALGQGPQFIFQYYREEENGRGNFPPRFSGLQFPNYSSELNVNALELDDSALYLCASSPGGAGAAYEQYFGPGTRLTVT.

V gene TRBV5-1 combines with J gene TRBJ2-5; a weak D match, TRBD1 (5 bases). In germline, CDR1 is SGHRS, CDR2 YFSETQ. The CDR3 has 15 residues. Trimming took off 0 bases at V and 2 bases at J, with 11 bases between the two ends. CDR3 bases: TGCGCCAGCAGCTTGGGGGTGGGGCGACAAGAGACCCAGTACTTC. It is translated as CASSLGVGRQETQYF.

V is TRBV9 and J is TRBJ2-3; 8 bases match TRBD1. With V trimmed by 1 base and J by 5 bases, 21 bases remained unmatched. CDR3 length equals 20 residues. Per the germline V gene, CDR1 is SGDLS and CDR2 is YYNGEE. Written as DNA, the CDR3 is TGTGCCAGCAGCGTACCCGGCGCCAGGGGGCACCCAGGATTAGAAGATACGCAGTATTTT. Protein: CASSVPGARGHPGLEDTQYF.

V is TRBV28 and J is TRBJ2-5; 10 bases map to TRBD2. V lost 4 bases and J lost 4; bases outside the gene matches: 15. The CDR3 spans 18 residues. Germline CDR1 is MDHEN and CDR2 is SYDVKM. The CDR3 DNA is TGTGCCAGCAGTTCAACTAGCGGGGACGTCTGGGCGGGAGAGACCCAGTACTTC. Amino acid sequence: CASSSTSGDVWAGETQYF.

There are a few counts of this clone. V and J are TRBV7-6 and TRBJ2-5; 9 nucleotides line up with TRBD2. J was trimmed by 5 bases and V by 3 bases; bases with no gene match: 4. CDR3 size: 14 residues. The germline V gene encodes CDR1 SGHVS and CDR2 FNYEAQ. The CDR3 nucleotides read TGTGCCAGCAGCTTCGCGGGAGGGGTGGAGACCCAGTACTTC. It specifies CASSFAGGVETQYF.

V gene TRBV9 combines with J gene TRBJ1-1; D not certain. The CDR3 runs to 15 residues. Germline V gives CDR1 SGDLS, CDR2 YYNGEE. Trimming cost V 0 bases and J 0 bases, with 9 bases left between them. The CDR3 nucleotides are TGTGCCAGCAGCGTAGACGTGGCCATGAACACTGAAGCTTTCTTT. This sequence encodes CASSVDVAMNTEAFF. The full variable domain, rest sourced from reference TRBV9 and TRBJ1-1, is DSGVTQTPKHLITATGQRVTLRCSPRSGDLSVYWYQQSLDQGLQFLIQYYNGEERAKGNILERFSAQQFPDLHSELNLSSLELGDSALYFCASSVDVAMNTEAFFGQGTRLTVV.

This chain links TRBV27 with TRBJ2-2; maybe TRBD2 (6 bases). Germline V lookup: CDR1 MNHEY, CDR2 SMNVEV (reference sequence). CDR3 length equals 12 residues. The germline V and J ends were trimmed by 8 bases and 5 bases, with 9 bases remaining between them. The CDR3 reads CASGRRTGELFF. The CDR3 region has the DNA TGTGCCAGCGGGAGGCGGACCGGGGAGCTGTTTTTT.

The chain joins TRBV28 to TRBJ2-1; a possible D gene is TRBD2 (5 bases). Trimming took 7 bases from V and 4 from J, leaving 20 bases between them. Germline CDR1 is MDHEN and CDR2 is SYDVKM. The length of the CDR3 is 16 residues. For the CDR3, the DNA is TGTGCCAGCATTGGAGATCTAGCCGGGATGTACAATGAGCAGTTCTTC. Protein sequence: CASIGDLAGMYNEQFF.

V and J are TRBV5-4 and TRBJ1-6; a weak D match, TRBD1 (6 bases). V was trimmed by 1 base and J by 6 bases, leaving 14 bases between them. Germline V gives CDR1 SGHNT, CDR2 YYREEE (reference sequence). The CDR3 extends over 16 amino acids. In DNA, the CDR3 is TGTGCCAGCAGCTTGTTCTTCGGGGGGCCTAATTCACCCCTCCACTTT. As protein: CASSLFFGGPNSPLHF.

With respect to this clone: This sample includes further DNA sequences coding for the same CDR3. This chain links TRBV30 with TRBJ1-4, with D perhaps matching TRBD1 (5 bases). The CDR3 has 13 amino acids. Germline V gene data show CDR1 as GTSNPN and CDR2 as SVGIG (reference sequence). V was cut by 6 bases and J by 8 bases, with 16 bases left in between. This chain's CDR3 is CACKGPSGEKLFF. The CDR3 DNA is TGTGCCTGTAAGGGGCCCTCGGGCGAAAAACTGTTTTTT.

The chain has TRBV28 and TRBJ2-7, with D possibly being TRBD2 (6 bases). Germline V gene lookup returns CDR1 MDHEN and CDR2 SYDVKM. Between the trimmed V and J ends, which lost 7 bases and 5 bases, there was a span of 21 bases. The CDR3 length is 15 residues. CDR3: CASKLYRDFHDEQYF. The CDR3 nucleotides read TGTGCCAGCAAGCTGTACCGGGACTTCCATGACGAGCAGTACTTC.

The gene calls are TRBV30 and TRBJ2-1; the match to TRBD2 covers 7 bases. This CDR3 is built from 15 residues. V shed 3 bases, J shed 4 bases, and the junction held 9 bases outside the gene matches. The germline V gene encodes CDR1 GTSNPN and CDR2 SVGIG (reference sequence). Here the CDR3 reads CAWRTWGGAYNEQFF. CDR3 sequence (DNA): TGTGCCTGGAGAACGTGGGGGGGAGCTTACAATGAGCAGTTCTTC.

V gene TRBV6-6 combines with J gene TRBJ1-3; tentatively, D is TRBD1 (6 bases). Trimming pared 6 bases from V and 5 bases from J, leaving 14 bases between. CDR3 size: 14 residues. Germline CDR1 reads MNHNY; CDR2 reads SVGAGI (reference sequence). This CDR3 is CASRPSGARNTIYF. Here the CDR3 DNA reads TGTGCCAGCAGGCCTTCGGGGGCTCGAAACACCATATATTTT.